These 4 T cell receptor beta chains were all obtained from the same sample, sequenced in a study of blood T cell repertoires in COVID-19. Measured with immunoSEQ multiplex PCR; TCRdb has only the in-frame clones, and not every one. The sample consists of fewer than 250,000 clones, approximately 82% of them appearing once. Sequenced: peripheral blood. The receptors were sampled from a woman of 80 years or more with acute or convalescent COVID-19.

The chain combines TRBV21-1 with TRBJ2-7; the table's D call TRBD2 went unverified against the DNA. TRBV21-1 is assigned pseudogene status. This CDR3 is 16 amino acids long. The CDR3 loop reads CASSKCNADCSYEQYF. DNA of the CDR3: TGTGCCAGCAGCAAATGTAACGCGGATTGCTCCTACGAGCAGTACTTC.

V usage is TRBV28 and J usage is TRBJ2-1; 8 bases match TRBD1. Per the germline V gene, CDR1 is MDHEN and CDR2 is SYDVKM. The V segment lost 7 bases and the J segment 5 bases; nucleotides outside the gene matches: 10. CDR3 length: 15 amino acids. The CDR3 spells CASTVGGTGNNEQFF. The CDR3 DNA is TGTGCCAGCACCGTGGGTGGGACAGGTAACAATGAGCAGTTCTTC.

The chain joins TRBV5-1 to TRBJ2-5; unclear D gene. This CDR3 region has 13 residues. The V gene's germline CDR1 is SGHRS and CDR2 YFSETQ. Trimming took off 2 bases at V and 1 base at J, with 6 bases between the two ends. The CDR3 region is CASSFTFQETQYF. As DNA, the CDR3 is TGCGCCAGCAGCTTTACATTCCAAGAGACCCAGTACTTC.

The CDR3 loop reads CASSPQSQVDTQYF. The CDR3 DNA sequence: TGTGCCAGCAGCCCCCAGTCACAGGTAGATACGCAGTATTTT. This rearrangement joins TRBV5-4 to TRBJ2-3; D may be TRBD1 (5 bases). V lost 4 bases and J 5 bases, leaving 14 bases between the germline ends. The CDR3 sequence is 14 residues long. CDR1 and CDR2 from the germline V gene are SGHNT and YYREEE (reference sequence). The variable domain in full, with the rest retrieved from reference TRBV5-4 and TRBJ2-3, is ETGVTQSPTHLIKTRGQQVTLRCSSQSGHNTVSWYQQALGQGPQFIFQYYREEENGRGNFPPRFSGLQFPNYSSELNVNALELDDSALYLCASSPQSQVDTQYFGPGTRLTVL.